This T cell receptor beta chain was found in a study of blood T cell repertoires in COVID-19. This table comes from immunoSEQ multiplex PCR, and its TCRdb copy is limited to in-frame clones, with some not included. Here the sample spans around 100,000 clones, more than 65% being singletons. This CDR3 has 14 amino acids. Germline V lookup: CDR1 SGHVS, CDR2 FQNEAQ. V lost 4 bases, J lost 3 bases, and 3 bases stayed unmatched. The sample was peripheral blood. The clonotype originates from a man between 65 and 85 years old with active or convalescent COVID-19. The chain employs TRBV7-8 and TRBJ2-3, with TRBD2 matching 8 bases. The DNA for the CDR3 is TGTGCCAGCAGCTGGGGGACTAGGACAGATACGCAGTATTTT. Amino acid sequence: CASSWGTRTDTQYF.